The present TCR beta chain was sequenced within a study of cytomegalovirus exposure and HLA in healthy donors. Turning to the study itself: A subsequent analysis reported that the 120 or so validation repertoires were produced on the same platform that had also been used for the approximately 710 first-cohort repertoires. Findings and caveats of the study: It was 164 TCR beta chains that were listed as cytomegalovirus-associated. Rare TCR sequences dominated, though some public TCRs recurred in many donors.

An approximately 120-subject validation cohort, separate from the approximately 610-subject first cohort, supplied the donors. A note on this clone: Antigen: not known.

Data came from immunoSEQ multiplex PCR; TCRdb stores just in-frame clones and leaves some out. The sample carries about 160,000 clones, 75% to 90% recorded once. The CDR3 sequence is 13 residues long. Trimming pared 4 bases from V and 5 bases from J, leaving 11 bases between. Germline CDR1 is SNHLY and CDR2 is FYNNEI. This sequence joins TRBV2 and TRBJ1-2; possibly TRBD1 for D (5 bases). This receptor was taken from a woman under 30 in good health and CMV-seronegative. Sequencing was done on a sample of PBMCs. The CDR3 nucleotides are TGTGCCAGCAGTGGACAGCCCGGTTATGGCTACACCTTC. As protein: CASSGQPGYGYTF.